One sample yielded the 15 T cell receptor beta chains listed below, sequenced in a study of T cell repertoires in cytomegalovirus infection. A single record per CDR3 protein comes from TCRdb applying MiXCR to the reads. In the table there are some 350,000 distinct CDR3 sequences, approximately 30% of which are singletons. No antigen is known for these receptors. Here the sequenced sample was cultured PBMCs, taken from culture after CMV antigen stimulation. Receptors originate from a human donor in good health (CMV status not recorded). Some clones in this sample may be carry-over from other donors' samples.

There are many counts of this clonotype. The gene calls are TRBV7-2 and TRBJ1-3; perhaps TRBD1 as D (6 bases). The CDR3 contains 13 residues. Germline V gives CDR1 SGHTA, CDR2 FQGNSA. V gave up 8 bases and J gave up 0 bases, with 8 bases separating them. Here the CDR3 reads CASQGLSGNTIYF. CDR3 nucleotide sequence: TGTGCCAGCCAGGGGCTCTCTGGAAACACCATATATTTT.

This clonotype has just one count. The chain employs TRBV7-8 and TRBJ2-3; D perhaps matches TRBD2 (6 bases). Germline V gene data show CDR1 as SGHVS and CDR2 as FQNEAQ. The CDR3 loop spans 20 amino acids. V lost 5 bases to trimming and J lost 1 base, with 28 bases between them. Here the CDR3 reads CASSPRTVTAGRWGTDTQYF. The CDR3 DNA follows: TGTGCCAGCAGCCCAAGGACGGTTACGGCTGGGAGGTGGGGCACAGATACGCAGTATTTT.

Only a few counts were recorded for this clonotype. The V call is TRBV6-2 or TRBV6-3, the J call TRBJ2-7, with 7 bases that match TRBD1. Germline V gives CDR1 MNHEY, CDR2 SVGEGT. V was clipped by 6 bases and J by 2 bases; unmatched bases: 4. This CDR3 is 13 amino acids long. As DNA, the CDR3 is TGTGCCAGCAGACGCCAGGGGGCCTACGAGCAGTACTTC. Protein sequence: CASRRQGAYEQYF.

The sample holds a few counts of this clonotype. The chain carries TRBV4-3 and TRBJ1-3; no definite D call. V dropped 0 bases and J dropped 2 bases, with 2 bases sitting between them. Germline V gene sequence: CDR1 LGHNA, CDR2 YSLEER. The CDR3 runs 13 residues. In nucleotides, the CDR3 is TGCGCCAGCAGCCAAGAGCCTGGAAACACCATATATTTT. Translating gives CASSQEPGNTIYF.

This chain uses TRBV6-4 with TRBJ1-1; TRBD1 agrees at 7 bases. The CDR3 is 16 residues long. V shed 3 bases and J 2 bases; nucleotides not matched to a gene: 9. The germline CDR1 and CDR2 sequences are MRHNA and SNTAGT. Written as DNA, the CDR3 is TGTGCCAGCAGTGAAGGCGGGACAGCGGGAAACACTGAAGCTTTCTTT. It yields the protein CASSEGGTAGNTEAFF.

This clonotype was found a few times. V is TRBV7-6 and J is TRBJ2-1; D possibly corresponds to TRBD1 (6 bases). Germline V CDR1 and CDR2: SGHVS, FNYEAQ. The V and J ends lost 5 bases and 7 bases respectively, with 21 bases between them. This CDR3 is built from 16 residues. The CDR3 loop is CASSVRYREKVNEQFF. CDR3 coding DNA: TGTGCCAGCAGCGTCAGATACAGGGAGAAGGTGAATGAGCAGTTCTTC. Filled out from reference TRBV7-6 and TRBJ2-1, the complete variable domain reads GAGVSQSPRYKVTKRGQDVALRCDPISGHVSLYWYRQALGQGPEFLTYFNYEAQQDKSGLPNDRFSAERPEGSISTLTIQRTEQRDSAMYRCASSVRYREKVNEQFFGPGTRLTVL.

The V call is TRBV7-6, the J call TRBJ2-5; tentative D call: TRBD1 (6 bases). The CDR3 loop spans 21 amino acids. Germline CDR1 reads SGHVS; CDR2 reads FNYEAQ. V dropped 4 bases and J dropped 1 base, with 31 bases sitting between them. The CDR3: CASSSDDYRAGLRTSQETQYF. CDR3 nucleotide sequence: TGTGCCAGCAGCTCAGACGATTACAGGGCCGGGTTGAGGACCTCCCAAGAGACCCAGTACTTC.

The V and J genes are TRBV7-6 and TRBJ2-1, with TRBD1 matching over 8 bases. CDR1 and CDR2 from the germline V gene are SGHVS and FNYEAQ. CDR3 size: 15 residues. Unmatched junction bases numbered 7, after V lost 6 bases and J lost 3 bases. The CDR3 loop is CASRDGTGFYNEQFF. Written as DNA, the CDR3 is TGTGCCAGCAGGGACGGGACAGGCTTCTACAATGAGCAGTTCTTC.

This clonotype was seen more than once but under ten times. The gene calls are TRBV7-9 and TRBJ2-7, with D possibly being TRBD2 (5 bases). V was cut by 1 base and J by 5 bases, with 12 bases left in between. The CDR3 is made up of 14 amino acids. Germline CDR1 is SEHNR and CDR2 is FQNEAQ (reference sequence). The chain's CDR3 is CASSLVSGFNEQYF. The DNA of the CDR3 is TGTGCCAGCAGCTTAGTTTCGGGGTTTAACGAGCAGTACTTC.

This clonotype appeared a few times. The chain has TRBV20-1 and TRBJ2-1; perhaps TRBD2 as D (6 bases). This CDR3 has 14 residues. Trimming cost V 6 bases and J 0 bases, with 12 bases left between them. Germline-derived CDR1 and CDR2 are DFQATT and SNEGSKA (reference sequence). CDR3 DNA: TGCAGTGCCCCAGGGAGGAGCTCCTACAATGAGCAGTTCTTC. Encoded protein: CSAPGRSSYNEQFF.

The V call is TRBV7-2, the J call TRBJ1-2; 7 bases line up with TRBD1. Unmatched junction bases numbered 4, after V lost 5 bases and J lost 4 bases. In germline, CDR1 is SGHTA, CDR2 FQGNSA. The CDR3 contains 13 residues. The CDR3 protein is CASSPDRTYGYTF. The CDR3, as DNA: TGTGCCAGCAGCCCGGACAGGACCTATGGCTACACCTTC.

This clonotype has at least ten counts. The gene calls are TRBV7-2 and TRBJ1-6, with 9 bases identical to TRBD1. The CDR3 loop spans 14 amino acids. V gave up 5 bases and J gave up 10 bases; unmatched junction bases: 6. Germline assignment: CDR1 SGHTA and CDR2 FQGNSA. The CDR3 region is CASSHGTGHSPLHF. The CDR3 DNA follows: TGTGCCAGCAGCCATGGGACAGGGCACTCACCCCTCCACTTT.

The chain joins TRBV20-1 to TRBJ2-1; D unresolved. Germline V gene data show CDR1 as DFQATT and CDR2 as SNEGSKA (reference sequence). Trimming stripped 1 base from V and 5 bases from J, with 24 bases between. The CDR3 consists of 18 residues. Here the CDR3 reads CSARADRWAERTHNEQFF. The CDR3 DNA reads as TGCAGTGCTAGAGCAGATCGTTGGGCGGAGAGGACCCACAATGAGCAGTTCTTC.

The chain joins TRBV11-3 to TRBJ2-6; D not resolved. This CDR3 is built from 16 residues. V lost 4 bases and J 2 bases, leaving 12 bases between the germline ends. The germline gives CDR1 SGHNT, CDR2 YENEEA. Here the CDR3 reads CASSSISVPGANVLTF. The CDR3 DNA is TGTGCCAGCAGCTCGATTTCAGTCCCTGGGGCCAACGTCCTGACTTTC.

V gene TRBV19 combines with J gene TRBJ1-5; D is ambiguous. Germline CDR1 reads LNHDA; CDR2 reads SQIVND (reference sequence). This CDR3 spans 14 amino acids. With 0 bases removed from V and 7 bases from J, the gap between germline ends came to 10 bases. The CDR3, as DNA: TGTGCCAGTAGTATAGACGGAGTTGGCCAGCCCCAGCATTTT. Its protein product is CASSIDGVGQPQHF.